The rows below give T cell receptor beta chains drawn from one sample of a study of blood T cell repertoires in COVID-19. The data were produced by immunoSEQ multiplex PCR, yet TCRdb's version contains in-frame clones alone and is incomplete. The table lists fewer than 300,000 clones, 75% to 95% of them singletons. Specimen: PBMCs or T cells enriched from blood (not recorded which). The origin of the receptors is a woman under 40 who had recovered from COVID-19. Each CDR3 is given with its conserved first and last residue. Each record gives: D gene, V gene, clone size, J gene, CDR3 protein, CDR3 DNA. A D gene is named only where the DNA matches it firmly. Clone sizes are given selectively: once, few, many, or a class where the clone is expanded.

.,TRBV7-3,few,TRBJ1-1,CASSSQDNTEAFF,TGTGCCAGCAGCTCGCAGGATAACACTGAAGCTTTCTTT
TRBD1,TRBV28,.,TRBJ1-1,CASSSRDRGPNTEAFF,TGTGCCAGCAGTTCTAGGGACAGGGGGCCGAACACTGAAGCTTTCTTT
.,TRBV18,.,TRBJ1-1,CASSPAENTEAFF,TGTGCCAGCTCACCGGCTGAGAACACTGAAGCTTTCTTT
.,TRBV27,.,TRBJ2-1,CASSPIVRVNEQFF,TGTGCCAGCAGCCCAATTGTCCGGGTCAATGAGCAGTTCTTC
.,TRBV9,.,TRBJ1-5,CASSRDIYQPQHF,TGTGCCAGCAGCCGGGACATTTATCAGCCCCAGCATTTT
.,TRBV9,.,TRBJ2-7,CASSDQAGAGILLGEQYF,TGTGCCAGCAGCGACCAGGCAGGCGCCGGGATCCTTTTGGGCGAGCAGTACTTC
.,TRBV2,.,TRBJ1-4,CASSDRYVGEKLFF,TGTGCCAGCAGCGACAGATACGTGGGTGAAAAACTGTTTTTT
.,TRBV2,.,TRBJ1-5,CASTERGRSYQPQHF,TGTGCCAGCACCGAAAGGGGCCGGAGTTATCAGCCCCAGCATTTT
.,TRBV5-6,.,TRBJ1-2,CASSFPGRADGYTF,TGTGCCAGCAGCTTCCCTGGCAGGGCGGACGGCTACACCTTC
TRBD2,TRBV7-3,.,TRBJ2-3,CASSRAGGSTDTQYF,TGTGCCAGCAGCCGGGCGGGGGGAAGCACAGATACGCAGTATTTT
TRBD2,TRBV7-3,.,TRBJ2-1,CASSPLAASYNEQFF,TGTGCCAGCAGTCCACTAGCGGCCTCCTACAATGAGCAGTTCTTC
.,TRBV19,.,TRBJ1-2,CASTPTVNYGYTF,TGTGCCAGTACCCCGACAGTCAACTATGGCTACACCTTC
TRBD2,TRBV5-1,.,TRBJ2-1,CASIRDRALAGGYNEQFF,TGCGCCAGCATCCGGGACAGGGCGCTAGCGGGAGGGTACAATGAGCAGTTCTTC
.,TRBV9,.,TRBJ1-1,CASSVDAGFNTEAFF,TGTGCCAGCAGCGTAGATGCGGGATTTAACACTGAAGCTTTCTTT
TRBD1,TRBV19,.,TRBJ1-1,CASSLRDRSNEAFF,TGTGCCAGTAGTCTCCGGGACAGATCAAATGAAGCTTTCTTT
.,TRBV2,.,TRBJ2-3,CASGRDTGGADTQYF,TGTGCCAGCGGCCGGGACACAGGTGGGGCAGATACGCAGTATTTT
.,TRBV28,.,TRBJ1-4,CASRAGGDEKLFF,TGTGCCAGCCGTGCCGGGGGGGATGAAAAACTGTTTTTT
.,TRBV5-1,.,TRBJ2-3,CASSAGLFTDTQYF,TGCGCCAGCAGCGCGGGACTTTTCACAGATACGCAGTATTTT
.,TRBV28,.,TRBJ2-1,CASSETLAHLGFF,TGTGCCAGCAGTGAAACGCTAGCACACCTGGGGTTCTTC
.,TRBV11-2,.,TRBJ1-6,CASSAPGGADSPLHF,TGTGCCAGCAGCGCCCCCGGGGGGGCTGACTCACCCCTCCACTTT
TRBD2,TRBV5-5,.,TRBJ2-1,CASSLDLAGVNEQFF,TGTGCCAGCAGCTTGGACCTAGCGGGAGTGAATGAGCAGTTCTTC
.,TRBV6-5,.,TRBJ2-7,CASHQGWGLPDEQYF,TGTGCCAGCCACCAAGGGTGGGGGCTGCCGGACGAGCAGTACTTC
TRBD1,TRBV6-6,few,TRBJ2-5,CASSYRGQGRQETQYF,TGTGCCAGCAGTTACAGAGGACAGGGGAGACAAGAGACCCAGTACTTC
.,TRBV1,.,TRBJ2-4,CTSSQGSPSEMAKNIQYF,TGCACCAGCAGCCAAGGTTCCCCTAGCGAAATGGCCAAAAACATTCAGTACTTC